This T cell receptor (beta chain) is from a study of regulatory T cells in long-lasting Graves disease. Study context: Newly diagnosed Graves' patients had under 3 months of antithyroid drugs.

This clonotype was detected ten times or more. Germline loops: CDR1 LGHDT, CDR2 YNNKEL (reference sequence). V shed 4 bases and J 4 bases; nucleotides not matched to a gene: 14. The CDR3 consists of 18 residues. Building the TCR beta libraries relied on iRepertoire HTBI primers, and CDR3 regions underwent Arm-PCR. MiXCR was run by TCRdb on the multiplex PCR reads, yielding one entry per CDR3 protein. Of around 480,000 distinct CDR3 sequences listed, about a sixth are singletons. This sample's time point: newly diagnosed GD, antithyroid drugs for less than 3 months. The TCR library used RNA extracted from PBMCs. This sample was shared with a second study, whose subject was T cells in Graves' hyperthyroidism and ophthalmopathy.

The chain has TRBV3-1 and TRBJ2-3; 10 bases align to TRBD2. The receptor was derived from a man aged 35 to 55 with Graves disease. Sequencing was performed on peripheral blood mononuclear cells (PBMCs), taken at new diagnosis, from a patient treated with antithyroid drugs. The CDR3 loop reads CASSPLPASGSSSDTQYF. The CDR3 DNA reads as TGTGCCAGCAGCCCCCTACCGGCTAGCGGGAGTTCTTCAGATACGCAGTATTTT.